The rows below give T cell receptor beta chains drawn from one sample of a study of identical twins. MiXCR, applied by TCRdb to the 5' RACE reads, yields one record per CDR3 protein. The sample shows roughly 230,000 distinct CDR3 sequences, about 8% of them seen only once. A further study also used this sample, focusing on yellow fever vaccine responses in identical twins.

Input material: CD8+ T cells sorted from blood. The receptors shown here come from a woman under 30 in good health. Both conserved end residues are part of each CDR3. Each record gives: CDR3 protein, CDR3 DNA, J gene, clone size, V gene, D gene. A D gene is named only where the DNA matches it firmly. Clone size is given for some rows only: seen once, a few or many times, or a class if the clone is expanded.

CASSPSPGTGLQYEQYF	TGTGCCAGCAGTCCCTCTCCCGGGACAGGGCTCCAGTACGAGCAGTACTTC	TRBJ2-7	NA	TRBV28	TRBD1
CASSLVSGGNTEAFF	TGCGCCAGCAGCTTGGTATCTGGGGGGAACACTGAAGCTTTCTTT	TRBJ1-1	many	TRBV5-1	NA
CSARVEWAGVDEDTQYF	TGCAGTGCTAGAGTTGAGTGGGCGGGAGTTGATGAAGATACGCAGTATTTT	TRBJ2-3	many	TRBV20-1	TRBD2
CASSGTASYEQYF	TGTGCCAGCAGTGGGACAGCGTCCTACGAGCAGTACTTC	TRBJ2-7	NA	TRBV25-1	NA
CASSHPPLQETQYF	TGTGCCAGCAGCCATCCCCCCCTTCAAGAGACCCAGTACTTC	TRBJ2-5	few	TRBV12-3/TRBV12-4	NA
CASSPWTSTDTQYF	TGTGCCAGCAGCCCATGGACCTCCACAGATACGCAGTATTTT	TRBJ2-3	few	TRBV7-9	NA
CASSPLPQSVRYNEQFF	TGTGCCAGCAGCCCCTTACCCCAGAGCGTTCGCTACAATGAGCAGTTCTTC	TRBJ2-1	few	TRBV9	NA
CASSSPPGTKPYNEQFF	TGTGCCAGCAGCTCGCCCCCTGGGACTAAACCATACAATGAGCAGTTCTTC	TRBJ2-1	many	TRBV7-6	TRBD2
CASSAAGTSGRTNEQFF	TGCGCCAGCAGCGCCGCCGGGACTAGCGGGAGGACGAATGAGCAGTTCTTC	TRBJ2-1	many	TRBV4-3	TRBD2
CASSSTGYPREQFF	TGTGCCAGCAGCTCAACAGGGTACCCGAGGGAGCAGTTCTTC	TRBJ2-1	few	TRBV7-9	NA
CDSTFSSSGSSLAKNIQYF	TGTGACAGCACCTTTTCGTCCAGCGGGAGCTCCCTAGCCAAAAACATTCAGTACTTC	TRBJ2-4	NA	TRBV7-8	TRBD2
CSVVTGADTEAFF	TGCAGCGTTGTGACAGGGGCGGACACTGAAGCTTTCTTT	TRBJ1-1	many	TRBV29-1	TRBD1
CASSEEGYRVRGNPETQYF	TGTGCCAGCAGTGAAGAGGGGTACAGGGTGCGCGGGAACCCGGAGACCCAGTACTTC	TRBJ2-5	NA	TRBV2	NA
CASRWDTNIQYF	TGTGCCAGCAGGTGGGACACTAACATTCAGTACTTC	TRBJ2-4	many	TRBV2	NA
CASTTGRGGVDTQYF	TGCGCCAGCACTACTGGGCGGGGGGGCGTAGATACGCAGTATTTT	TRBJ2-3	NA	TRBV4-1	TRBD2
CASSNTYEQYF	TGTGCCAGCAGCAATACCTACGAGCAGTACTTC	TRBJ2-7	many	TRBV7-2	NA
CASRTGGVREQYF	TGTGCCAGCAGGACAGGGGGAGTACGGGAGCAGTACTTC	TRBJ2-7	few	TRBV6-2/TRBV6-3	TRBD1
CSALTSGLTDTQYF	TGCAGCGCATTGACTAGCGGACTCACAGATACGCAGTATTTT	TRBJ2-3	many	TRBV29-1	TRBD2
CASSYLIHPGQGYEQYF	TGTGCCAGCAGTTACTTAATACATCCGGGACAGGGCTACGAGCAGTACTTC	TRBJ2-7	NA	TRBV6-5	TRBD1
CASSLDGTSGRETQYF	TGTGCCAGCAGCTTAGATGGGACTAGCGGACGGGAGACCCAGTACTTC	TRBJ2-5	NA	TRBV7-2	TRBD2
CASSLPSTGLTDTQYF	TGTGCCAGCAGTTTACCATCGACAGGTCTCACAGATACGCAGTATTTT	TRBJ2-3	few	TRBV28	NA
CASSQETSGFSYEQYF	TGCGCCAGCAGCCAAGAGACTAGCGGGTTCTCCTACGAGCAGTACTTC	TRBJ2-7	NA	TRBV4-1	TRBD2
CASSPLPGLAGASGELFF	TGTGCCAGCAGCCCACTACCAGGACTAGCGGGGGCGTCCGGGGAGCTGTTTTTT	TRBJ2-2	NA	TRBV6-2/TRBV6-3	TRBD2
CASSSEQRNEQFF	TGTGCCAGCAGCTCCGAGCAGAGAAATGAGCAGTTCTTC	TRBJ2-1	NA	TRBV9	NA
CASSLTHGQGSYEQYF	TGCGCCAGCAGCTTGACCCACGGACAGGGGAGCTACGAGCAGTACTTC	TRBJ2-7	few	TRBV5-1	TRBD1
CASRPRGQETQYF	TGTGCCAGCAGACCTAGAGGCCAAGAGACCCAGTACTTC	TRBJ2-5	many	TRBV7-9	NA
CSIWGQQKETQYF	TGCAGTATATGGGGACAACAAAAAGAGACCCAGTACTTC	TRBJ2-5	many	TRBV29-1	NA
CASSSRQLYDEQYF	TGTGCCAGCAGTTCCAGACAACTATACGACGAGCAGTACTTC	TRBJ2-7	NA	TRBV27	NA
CAWSVQGALYGYTF	TGTGCCTGGAGTGTTCAGGGGGCCCTCTATGGCTACACCTTC	TRBJ1-2	NA	TRBV30	TRBD1
CSARGPPAGGLPDTQYF	TGCAGTGCTAGAGGTCCCCCAGCGGGGGGGCTCCCAGATACGCAGTATTTT	TRBJ2-3	NA	TRBV20-1	TRBD2
CSAPDRLGHEQFF	TGCAGTGCTCCGGACAGGCTCGGGCATGAGCAGTTCTTC	TRBJ2-1	NA	TRBV20-1	TRBD1
CSAQGTFAGGRLYEQYF	TGCAGTGCTCAAGGCACGTTCGCGGGAGGCCGCCTCTACGAGCAGTACTTC	TRBJ2-7	NA	TRBV20-1	TRBD2
CASNPGDTGELFF	TGTGCCAGCAATCCCGGGGACACCGGGGAGCTGTTTTTT	TRBJ2-2	medium-sized	TRBV6-4	NA
CASSLSGTSDYNEQFF	TGTGCCAGCAGCTTAAGCGGGACTAGCGACTACAATGAGCAGTTCTTC	TRBJ2-1	few	TRBV7-3	TRBD2
CASSSLDLRGYTF	TGTGCCAGCAGCTCCCTCGATCTAAGAGGCTACACCTTC	TRBJ1-2	NA	TRBV7-9	NA
CASSQVTGIRTEAFF	TGTGCCAGCAGCCAAGTAACAGGGATAAGGACTGAAGCTTTCTTT	TRBJ1-1	many	TRBV14	NA
CSARGTGDTEAFF	TGCAGTGCTAGAGGGACAGGGGACACTGAAGCTTTCTTT	TRBJ1-1	many	TRBV20-1	TRBD1
CASSYQAGGRQETQYF	TGTGCCAGCAGTTACCAGGCGGGGGGGCGTCAAGAGACCCAGTACTTC	TRBJ2-5	many	TRBV6-5	TRBD2
CASSQKKTSGRANEQFF	TGTGCCAGCAGTCAAAAAAAGACTAGCGGGAGGGCCAATGAGCAGTTCTTC	TRBJ2-1	many	TRBV12-3/TRBV12-4	TRBD2
CASTRLAGGETQYF	TGTGCCAGCACCAGACTAGCGGGAGGAGAGACCCAGTACTTC	TRBJ2-5	NA	TRBV7-9	TRBD2
CAIHPEYNRGELFF	TGTGCCATCCACCCCGAATATAACCGCGGGGAGCTGTTTTTT	TRBJ2-2	few	TRBV15	NA
CASSSSGPSYNEQFF	TGTGCCAGCAGCTCCAGCGGGCCTTCCTACAATGAGCAGTTCTTC	TRBJ2-1	few	TRBV11-2	NA
CASSVPPAWEEDSNTQYF	TGTGCCAGCAGCGTACCTCCCGCCTGGGAAGAAGACTCAAATACGCAGTATTTT	TRBJ2-3	NA	TRBV9	NA
CASTTSVYYEQYF	TGCGCCAGCACAACTAGCGTGTACTACGAGCAGTACTTC	TRBJ2-7	NA	TRBV10-2	TRBD2
CATSESKGLNTEAFF	TGTGCCACCTCAGAATCCAAAGGATTAAACACTGAAGCTTTCTTT	TRBJ1-1	many	TRBV24-1	NA
CASSTFLAALPYEQYF	TGTGCCAGCAGCACGTTCTTAGCGGCCCTCCCCTACGAGCAGTACTTC	TRBJ2-7	few	TRBV7-2	NA